The clone carrying this T cell receptor (beta chain) was seen only a few times. Its antigen remains unidentified. The sample comes from a study of T cell repertoires in cytomegalovirus infection. Study as a whole: HLA-C-restricted CMV epitopes, recently identified, and well-studied HLA-B-restricted ones were used by the study.

V shed 5 bases and J shed 7 bases, with 17 bases lying between them. The CDR3 covers 15 residues. Germline CDR1 reads SGHTA; CDR2 reads FQGNSA. Via MiXCR, TCRdb re-called the reads, giving one row per CDR3 protein. This sample has more than 250,000 distinct CDR3 sequences; about 25% occur once, and the top ten carry approximately 12%. Sample: cultured PBMCs, taken from culture after CMV antigen stimulation. The gene calls are TRBV7-2 and TRBJ2-2; possibly TRBD1 for D (5 bases). The sequence was collected from a human donor in good health (CMV status not recorded). Some clones in this sample may be carry-over from other donors' samples. As DNA, the CDR3 is TGTGCCAGCAGCCCCAGTGCTGGGGCCGACGGGGAGCTGTTTTTT. Protein sequence: CASSPSAGADGELFF.